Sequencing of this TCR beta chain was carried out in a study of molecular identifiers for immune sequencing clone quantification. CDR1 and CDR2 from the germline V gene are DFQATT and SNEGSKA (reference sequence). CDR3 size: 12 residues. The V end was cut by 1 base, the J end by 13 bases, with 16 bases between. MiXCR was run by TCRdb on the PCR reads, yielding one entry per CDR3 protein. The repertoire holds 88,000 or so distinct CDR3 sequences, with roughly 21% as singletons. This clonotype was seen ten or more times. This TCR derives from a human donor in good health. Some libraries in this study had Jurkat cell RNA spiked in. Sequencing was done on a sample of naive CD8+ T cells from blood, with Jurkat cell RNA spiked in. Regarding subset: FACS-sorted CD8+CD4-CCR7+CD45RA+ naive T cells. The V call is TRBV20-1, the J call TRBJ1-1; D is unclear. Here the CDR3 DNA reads TGCAGTGCTAGAGGGCTAGATGCCGGATTTTTCTTT. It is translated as CSARGLDAGFFF.